The 3 T cell receptor beta chains reported below all come from one sample, sequenced in a study of T-cell memory formation after mild COVID-19. TCRdb re-analysed the 5' RACE reads in MiXCR, keeping a single row per CDR3 protein. The sample carries a few hundred thousand distinct CDR3 sequences, less than 25% recorded once. Specimen: PBMCs or a T cell subset sorted from them (not recorded which). The receptors were gathered from an adult woman who had mild COVID-19 (a few samples of this study predate the infection). Cell type and time point are not known.

This clonotype was detected only a few times. This chain links TRBV29-1 with TRBJ1-2; 8 nucleotides line up with TRBD1. The germline V gene encodes CDR1 SQVTM and CDR2 ANQGSEA. The CDR3 loop spans 14 amino acids. V lost 5 bases and J lost 1; bases outside the gene matches: 6. The CDR3 region is CSVTQGAGNYGYTF. CDR3 nucleotide sequence: TGCAGCGTTACTCAGGGGGCCGGTAACTATGGCTACACCTTC.

This clonotype was counted only a few times. The chain has TRBV20-1 and TRBJ2-3; maybe TRBD2 (5 bases). V was clipped by 2 bases and J by 5 bases, with 11 bases between them. Germline V gene sequence: CDR1 DFQATT, CDR2 SNEGSKA (reference sequence). The CDR3 is 13 residues long. In nucleotides, the CDR3 is TGCAGTGCTAGATTCGGGAATGGAGATACGCAGTATTTT. The encoded protein is CSARFGNGDTQYF.

This clonotype was observed a handful of times. The V call is TRBV2, the J call TRBJ2-5; D gene ambiguous. Per germline, CDR1 SNHLY and CDR2 FYNNEI. Between the trimmed V and J ends, which lost 6 bases and 0 bases, there was a span of 11 bases. CDR3 length: 14 amino acids. CDR3 sequence: CASRKTAYQETQYF. The DNA of the CDR3 is TGTGCCAGCAGGAAAACAGCATACCAAGAGACCCAGTACTTC.